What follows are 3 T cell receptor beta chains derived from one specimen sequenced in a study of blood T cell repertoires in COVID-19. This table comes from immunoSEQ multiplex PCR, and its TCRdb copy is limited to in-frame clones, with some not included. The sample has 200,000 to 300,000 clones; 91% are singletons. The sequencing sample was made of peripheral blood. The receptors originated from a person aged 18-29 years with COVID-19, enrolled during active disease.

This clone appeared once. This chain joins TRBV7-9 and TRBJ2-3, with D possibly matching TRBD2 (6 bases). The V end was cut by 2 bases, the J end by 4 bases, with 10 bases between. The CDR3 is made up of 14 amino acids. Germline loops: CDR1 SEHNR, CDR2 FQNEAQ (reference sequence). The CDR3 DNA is TGTGCCAGCAGCTTAATGGAGGGAGCAGATACGCAGTATTTT. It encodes CASSLMEGADTQYF.

CDR3 DNA: TGCGCCAGCAGCTTGGTCGGGGGAAACTCTAACTATGGCTACACCTTC. Its protein is CASSLVGGNSNYGYTF. The chain has TRBV5-1 and TRBJ1-2; D might be TRBD1 (5 bases). Germline V gives CDR1 SGHRS, CDR2 YFSETQ. V lost 0 bases and J 0 bases, leaving 12 bases between the germline ends. The CDR3 runs to 16 residues.

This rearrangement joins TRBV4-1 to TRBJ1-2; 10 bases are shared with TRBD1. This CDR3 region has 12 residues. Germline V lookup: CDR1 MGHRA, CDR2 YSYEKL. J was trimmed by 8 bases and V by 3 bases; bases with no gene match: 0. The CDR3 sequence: CASSQDRGGYTF. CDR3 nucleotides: TGCGCCAGCAGCCAGGACAGGGGGGGCTACACCTTC.